This T cell receptor beta chain was identified during a study of blood T cell repertoires in COVID-19. Overall study: Spain, Italy and the United States supplied samples that represented acute and convalescent COVID-19. Sources were T cells, B-cell-depleted T cells, or PBMCs; the material itself was cDNA or gDNA.

Trimming took 5 bases from V and 9 from J, leaving 13 bases between them. The germline gives CDR1 SEHNR, CDR2 FQNEAQ (reference sequence). This CDR3 has 12 amino acids. Seattle cases were enrolled at active infection and followed longitudinally. The protocol was immunoSEQ multiplex PCR, while the TCRdb copy is restricted to in-frame clones and leaves out a portion. The repertoire holds under 200,000 clones, with roughly 85% as singletons. The sequenced material came from peripheral blood. This receptor was identified in a woman aged 60-70 years with COVID-19, enrolled during active disease. This sequence joins TRBV7-9 and TRBJ1-2, with D perhaps TRBD1 (6 bases). CDR3 sequence: CASSPRDNSYTF. The CDR3 nucleotides read TGTGCCAGCAGCCCCCGGGACAACAGCTACACCTTC. Looking up the rest from reference TRBV7-9 and TRBJ1-2 gives the full variable domain: DTGVSQNPRHKITKRGQNVTFRCDPISEHNRLYWYRQTLGQGPEFLTYFQNEAQLEKSRLLSDRFSAERPKGSFSTLEIQRTEQGDSAMYLCASSPRDNSYTFGSGTRLTVV.